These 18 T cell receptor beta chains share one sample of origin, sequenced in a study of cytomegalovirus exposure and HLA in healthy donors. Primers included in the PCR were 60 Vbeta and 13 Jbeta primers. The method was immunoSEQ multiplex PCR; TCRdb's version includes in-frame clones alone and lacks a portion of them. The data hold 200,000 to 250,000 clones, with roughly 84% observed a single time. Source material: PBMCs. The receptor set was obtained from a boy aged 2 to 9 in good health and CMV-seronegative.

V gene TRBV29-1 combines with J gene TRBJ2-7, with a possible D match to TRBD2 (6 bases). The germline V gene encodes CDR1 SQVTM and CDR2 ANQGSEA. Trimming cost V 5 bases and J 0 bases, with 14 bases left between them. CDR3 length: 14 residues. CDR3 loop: CSVFPGERSYEQYF. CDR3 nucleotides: TGCAGCGTTTTTCCGGGGGAGCGCTCCTACGAGCAGTACTTC.

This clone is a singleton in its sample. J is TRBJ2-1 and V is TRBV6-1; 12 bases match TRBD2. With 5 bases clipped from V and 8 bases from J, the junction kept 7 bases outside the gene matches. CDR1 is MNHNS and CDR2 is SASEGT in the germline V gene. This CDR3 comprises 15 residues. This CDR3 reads CASSLAGGQTDEQFF. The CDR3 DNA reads TGTGCCAGCAGTCTAGCGGGGGGGCAGACGGATGAGCAGTTCTTC.

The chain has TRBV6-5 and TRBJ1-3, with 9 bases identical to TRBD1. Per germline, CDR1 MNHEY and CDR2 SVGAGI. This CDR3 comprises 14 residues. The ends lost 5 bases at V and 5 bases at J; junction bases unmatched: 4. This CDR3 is CASSPTGGRNTIYF. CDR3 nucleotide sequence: TGTGCCAGCAGTCCCACAGGGGGCAGAAACACCATATATTTT.

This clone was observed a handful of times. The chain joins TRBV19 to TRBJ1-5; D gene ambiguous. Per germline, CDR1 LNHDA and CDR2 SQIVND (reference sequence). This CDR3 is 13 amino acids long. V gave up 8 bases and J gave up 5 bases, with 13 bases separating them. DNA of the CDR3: TGTGCCAGTTCCGTGGCATCCGATCAGCCCCAGCATTTT. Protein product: CASSVASDQPQHF.

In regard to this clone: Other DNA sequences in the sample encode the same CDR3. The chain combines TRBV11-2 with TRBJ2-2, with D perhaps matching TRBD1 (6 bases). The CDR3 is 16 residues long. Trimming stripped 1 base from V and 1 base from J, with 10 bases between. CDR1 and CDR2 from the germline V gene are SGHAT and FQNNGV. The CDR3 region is CASSLGQVLNTGELFF. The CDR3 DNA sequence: TGTGCCAGCAGCTTAGGACAGGTGTTGAACACCGGGGAGCTGTTTTTT.

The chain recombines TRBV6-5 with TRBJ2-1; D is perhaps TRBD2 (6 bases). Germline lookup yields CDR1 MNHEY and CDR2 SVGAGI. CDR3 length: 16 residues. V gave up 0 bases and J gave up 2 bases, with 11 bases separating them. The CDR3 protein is CASSYSGEVPYNEQFF. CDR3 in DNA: TGTGCCAGCAGTTACTCGGGGGAGGTCCCCTACAATGAGCAGTTCTTC.

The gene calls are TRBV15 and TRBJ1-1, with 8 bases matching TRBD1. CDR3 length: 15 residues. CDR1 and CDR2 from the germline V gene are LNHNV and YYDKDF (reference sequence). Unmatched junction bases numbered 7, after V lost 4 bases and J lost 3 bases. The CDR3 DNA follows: TGTGCCACCAGCAAACGACAGGGGTCGGACACTGAAGCTTTCTTT. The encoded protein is CATSKRQGSDTEAFF.

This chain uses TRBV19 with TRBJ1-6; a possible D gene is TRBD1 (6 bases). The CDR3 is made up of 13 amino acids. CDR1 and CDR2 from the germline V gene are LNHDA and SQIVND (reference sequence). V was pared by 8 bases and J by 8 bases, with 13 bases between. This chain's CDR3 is CASCTTGDSPLHF. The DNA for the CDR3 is TGTGCCAGTTGCACGACAGGCGATTCACCCCTCCACTTT.

The CDR3 region is CASSSHTNEKLFF. The DNA of the CDR3 is TGTGCCAGCAGTTCCCATACTAATGAAAAACTGTTTTTT. The gene calls are TRBV6-7 and TRBJ1-4; D gene unclear. TRBV6-7 is marked as an open reading frame, function uncertain. Deletions cut 4 bases from V and 2 bases from J, with 5 bases between. CDR3 size: 13 residues.

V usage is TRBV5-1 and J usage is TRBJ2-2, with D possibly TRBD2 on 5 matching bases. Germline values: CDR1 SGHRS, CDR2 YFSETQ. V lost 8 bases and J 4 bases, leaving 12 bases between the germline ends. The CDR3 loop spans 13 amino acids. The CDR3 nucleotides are TGCGCCAGTTTTTCGGGATTCACCGGGGAGCTGTTTTTT. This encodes CASFSGFTGELFF. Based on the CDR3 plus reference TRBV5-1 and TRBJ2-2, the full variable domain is KAGVTQTPRYLIKTRGQQVTLSCSPISGHRSVSWYQQTPGQGLQFLFEYFSETQRNKGNFPGRFSGRQFSNSRSEMNVSTLELGDSALYLCASFSGFTGELFFGEGSRLTVL.

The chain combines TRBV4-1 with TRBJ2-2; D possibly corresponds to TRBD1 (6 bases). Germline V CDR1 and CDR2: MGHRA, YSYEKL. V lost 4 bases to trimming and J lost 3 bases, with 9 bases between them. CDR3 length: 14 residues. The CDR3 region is CASSPGQYTGELFF. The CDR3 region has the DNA TGCGCCAGCAGCCCGGGACAATACACCGGGGAGCTGTTTTTT.

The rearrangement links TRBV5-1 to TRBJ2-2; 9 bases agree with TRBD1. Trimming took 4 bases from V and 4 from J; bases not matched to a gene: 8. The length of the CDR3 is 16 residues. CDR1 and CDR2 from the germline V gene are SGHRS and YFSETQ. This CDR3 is CASSMGQGERTGELFF. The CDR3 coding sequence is TGCGCCAGCAGCATGGGACAGGGAGAGCGCACCGGGGAGCTGTTTTTT.

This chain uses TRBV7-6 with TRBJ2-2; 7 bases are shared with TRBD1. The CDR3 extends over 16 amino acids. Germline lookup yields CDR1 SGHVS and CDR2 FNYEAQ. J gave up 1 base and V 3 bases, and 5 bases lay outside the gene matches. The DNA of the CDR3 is TGTGCCAGCAGCTTTAGACAGGGCTGGAACACCGGGGAGCTGTTTTTT. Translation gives CASSFRQGWNTGELFF.

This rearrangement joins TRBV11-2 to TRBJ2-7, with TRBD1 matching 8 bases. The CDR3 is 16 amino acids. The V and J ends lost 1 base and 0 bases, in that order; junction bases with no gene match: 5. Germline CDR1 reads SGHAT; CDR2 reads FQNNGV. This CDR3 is CASSLGGQGSSYEQYF. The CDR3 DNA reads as TGTGCCAGCAGCTTAGGCGGACAGGGTTCCTCCTACGAGCAGTACTTC.

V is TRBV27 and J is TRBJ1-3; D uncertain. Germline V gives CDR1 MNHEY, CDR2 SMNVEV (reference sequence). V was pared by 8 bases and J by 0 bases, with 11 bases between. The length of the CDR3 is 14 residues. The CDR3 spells CASREASSGNTIYF. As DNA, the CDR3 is TGTGCCAGCCGAGAGGCTAGCTCTGGAAACACCATATATTTT.

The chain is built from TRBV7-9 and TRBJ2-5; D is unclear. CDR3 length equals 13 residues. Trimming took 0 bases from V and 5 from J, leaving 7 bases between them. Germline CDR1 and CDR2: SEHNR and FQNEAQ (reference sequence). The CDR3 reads CASSLALEETQYF. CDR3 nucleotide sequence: TGTGCCAGCAGCTTAGCTTTAGAGGAGACCCAGTACTTC. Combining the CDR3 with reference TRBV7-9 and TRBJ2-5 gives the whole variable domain DTGVSQNPRHKITKRGQNVTFRCDPISEHNRLYWYRQTLGQGPEFLTYFQNEAQLEKSRLLSDRFSAERPKGSFSTLEIQRTEQGDSAMYLCASSLALEETQYFGPGTRLLVL.

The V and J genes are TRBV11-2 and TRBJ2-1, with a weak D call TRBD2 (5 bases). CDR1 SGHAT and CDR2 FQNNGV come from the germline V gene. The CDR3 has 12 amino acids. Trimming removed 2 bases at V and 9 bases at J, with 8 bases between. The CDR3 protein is CASSLPRGEQFF. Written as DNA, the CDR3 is TGTGCCAGCAGCTTACCCCGGGGTGAGCAGTTCTTC.

The CDR3 reads CATSREGLAETTDTQYF. The CDR3 bases are TGTGCCACCAGCAGAGAGGGACTAGCGGAGACCACAGATACGCAGTATTTT. The V gene is TRBV15, the J gene TRBJ2-3, with TRBD2 matching over 11 bases. With 0 bases clipped from V and 2 bases from J, the junction kept 4 bases outside the gene matches. Per the germline V gene, CDR1 is LNHNV and CDR2 is YYDKDF (reference sequence). The length of the CDR3 is 17 residues.